The clone carrying this T cell receptor (beta chain) was seen only a few times. The data were taken from a study of blood T cells in healthy people across ages. CDR3 length: 17 amino acids. From germline, CDR1 is MGHRA and CDR2 YSYEKL. The V and J ends lost 3 bases and 0 bases respectively, with 17 bases between them. Alongside a J-beta primer mix, a sample-barcoded 5' primer served in a second PCR lasting about 7 to 12 cycles. Each cDNA was tagged by a template-switch adaptor containing 12 random nucleotides. Each CDR3 protein gets one entry after TCRdb re-called the 5' RACE reads with MiXCR. The sample shows 1.5 million or so distinct CDR3 sequences, less than 45% of them seen only once.

The receptor's source is a woman aged 18-35 years in good health. The sequencing input was blood. This rearrangement joins TRBV4-1 to TRBJ1-1, with a possible D match to TRBD1 (5 bases). Written as DNA, the CDR3 is TGCGCCAGCAGCCAGGCTCCGGCAGGGAGTCTGAACACTGAAGCTTTCTTT. Amino acid sequence: CASSQAPAGSLNTEAFF.